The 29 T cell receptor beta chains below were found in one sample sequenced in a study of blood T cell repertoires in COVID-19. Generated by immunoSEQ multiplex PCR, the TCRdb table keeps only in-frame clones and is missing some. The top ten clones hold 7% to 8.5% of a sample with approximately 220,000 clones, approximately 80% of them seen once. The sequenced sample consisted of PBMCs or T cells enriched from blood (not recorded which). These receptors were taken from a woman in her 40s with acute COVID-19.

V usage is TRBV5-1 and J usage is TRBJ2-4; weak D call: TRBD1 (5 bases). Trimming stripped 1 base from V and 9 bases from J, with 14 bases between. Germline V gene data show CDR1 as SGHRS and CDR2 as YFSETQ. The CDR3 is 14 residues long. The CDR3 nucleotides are TGCGCCAGCAGCTTGCCTACGACAGATCCCATTCAGTACTTC. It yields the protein CASSLPTTDPIQYF.

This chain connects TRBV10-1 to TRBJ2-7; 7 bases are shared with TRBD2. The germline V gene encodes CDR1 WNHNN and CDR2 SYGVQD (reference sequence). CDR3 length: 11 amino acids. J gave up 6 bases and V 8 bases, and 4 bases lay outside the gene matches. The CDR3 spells CASGLVGEQYF. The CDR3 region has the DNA TGCGCCAGCGGACTAGTAGGCGAGCAGTACTTC.

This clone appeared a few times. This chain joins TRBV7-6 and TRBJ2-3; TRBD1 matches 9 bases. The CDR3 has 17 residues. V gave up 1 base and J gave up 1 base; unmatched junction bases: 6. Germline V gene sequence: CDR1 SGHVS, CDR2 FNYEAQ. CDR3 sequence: CASSLDYGTGRTDTQYF. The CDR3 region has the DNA TGTGCCAGCAGCTTAGATTATGGGACAGGGCGCACAGATACGCAGTATTTT.

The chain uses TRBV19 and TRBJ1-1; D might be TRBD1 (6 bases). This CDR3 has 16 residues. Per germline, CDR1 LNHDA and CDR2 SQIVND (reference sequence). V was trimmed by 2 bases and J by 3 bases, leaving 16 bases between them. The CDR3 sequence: CASSIRGQGKYTEAFF. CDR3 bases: TGTGCCAGTAGTATACGCGGGCAGGGGAAGTACACTGAAGCTTTCTTT. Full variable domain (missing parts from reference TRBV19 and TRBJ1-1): DGGITQSPKYLFRKEGQNVTLSCEQNLNHDAMYWYRQDPGQGLRLIYYSQIVNDFQKGDIAEGYSVSREKKESFPLTVTSAQKNPTAFYLCASSIRGQGKYTEAFFGQGTRLTVV.

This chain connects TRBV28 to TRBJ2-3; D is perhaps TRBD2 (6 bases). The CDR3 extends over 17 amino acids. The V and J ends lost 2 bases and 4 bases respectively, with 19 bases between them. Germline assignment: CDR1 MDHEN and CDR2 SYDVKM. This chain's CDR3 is CASSLDEREVGADTQYF. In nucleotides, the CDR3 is TGTGCCAGCAGTTTAGACGAGAGGGAGGTCGGGGCAGATACGCAGTATTTT.

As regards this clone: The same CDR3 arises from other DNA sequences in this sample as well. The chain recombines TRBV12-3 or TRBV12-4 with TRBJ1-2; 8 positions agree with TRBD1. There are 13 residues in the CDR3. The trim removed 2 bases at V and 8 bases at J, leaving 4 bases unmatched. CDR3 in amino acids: CASSLQGARGYTF. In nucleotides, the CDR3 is TGTGCCAGCAGTTTACAGGGGGCGAGAGGCTACACCTTC.

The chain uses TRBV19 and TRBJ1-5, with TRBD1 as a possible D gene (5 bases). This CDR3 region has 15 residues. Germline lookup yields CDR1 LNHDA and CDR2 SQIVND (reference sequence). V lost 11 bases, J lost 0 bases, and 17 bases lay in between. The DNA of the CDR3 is TGTGCCTCCCGGAGGGGCGACTATAGCAATCAGCCCCAGCATTTT. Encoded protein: CASRRGDYSNQPQHF.

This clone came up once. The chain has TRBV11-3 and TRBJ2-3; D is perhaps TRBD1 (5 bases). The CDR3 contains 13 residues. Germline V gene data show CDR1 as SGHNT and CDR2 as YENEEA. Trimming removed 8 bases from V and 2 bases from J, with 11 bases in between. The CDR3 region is CASADRNTDTQYF. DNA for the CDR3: TGTGCCAGCGCCGACAGAAACACAGATACGCAGTATTTT. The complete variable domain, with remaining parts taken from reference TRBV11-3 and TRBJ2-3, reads EAGVVQSPRYKIIEKKQPVAFWCNPISGHNTLYWYLQNLGQGPELLIRYENEEAVDDSQLPKDRFSAERLKGVDSTLKIQPAELGDSAVYLCASADRNTDTQYFGPGTRLTVL.

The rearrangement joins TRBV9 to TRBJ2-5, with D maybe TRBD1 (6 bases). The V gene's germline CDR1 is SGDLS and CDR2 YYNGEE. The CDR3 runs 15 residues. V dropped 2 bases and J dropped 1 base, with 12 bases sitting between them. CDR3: CASSVNREPQETQYF. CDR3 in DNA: TGTGCCAGCAGCGTGAACAGGGAACCCCAAGAGACCCAGTACTTC. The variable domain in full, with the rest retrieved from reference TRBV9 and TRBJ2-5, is DSGVTQTPKHLITATGQRVTLRCSPRSGDLSVYWYQQSLDQGLQFLIQYYNGEERAKGNILERFSAQQFPDLHSELNLSSLELGDSALYFCASSVNREPQETQYFGPGTRLLVL.

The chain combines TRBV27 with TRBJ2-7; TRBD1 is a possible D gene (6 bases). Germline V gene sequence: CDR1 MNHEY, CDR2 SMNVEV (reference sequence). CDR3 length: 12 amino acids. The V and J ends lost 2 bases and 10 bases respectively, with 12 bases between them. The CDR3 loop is CASSLVRGVQYF. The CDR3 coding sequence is TGTGCCAGCAGTTTAGTCAGGGGCGTACAGTACTTC.

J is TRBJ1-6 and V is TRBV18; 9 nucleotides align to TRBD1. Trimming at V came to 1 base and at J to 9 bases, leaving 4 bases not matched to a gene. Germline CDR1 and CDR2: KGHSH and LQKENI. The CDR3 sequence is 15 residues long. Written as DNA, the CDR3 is TGTGCCAGCTCACCACTACAGGGGGCAACTTCACCCCTCCACTTT. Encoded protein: CASSPLQGATSPLHF.

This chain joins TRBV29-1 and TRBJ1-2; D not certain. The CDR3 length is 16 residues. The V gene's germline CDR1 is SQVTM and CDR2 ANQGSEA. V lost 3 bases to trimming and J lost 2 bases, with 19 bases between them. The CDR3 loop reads CSVDSPRGVFNYGYTF. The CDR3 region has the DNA TGCAGCGTTGACTCCCCCCGCGGGGTATTCAACTATGGCTACACCTTC.

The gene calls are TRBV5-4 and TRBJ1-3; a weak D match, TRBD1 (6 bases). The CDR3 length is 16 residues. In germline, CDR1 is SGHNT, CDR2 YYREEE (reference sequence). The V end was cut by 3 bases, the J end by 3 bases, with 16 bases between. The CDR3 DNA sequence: TGTGCCAGCAGCTGGCAGGGGAGTTTAAGTGGAAACACCATATATTTT. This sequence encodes CASSWQGSLSGNTIYF.

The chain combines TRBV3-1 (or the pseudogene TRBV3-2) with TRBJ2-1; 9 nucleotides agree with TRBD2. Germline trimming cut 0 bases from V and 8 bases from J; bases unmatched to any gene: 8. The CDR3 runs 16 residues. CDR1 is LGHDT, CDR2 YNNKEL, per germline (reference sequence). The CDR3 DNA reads TGTGCCAGCAGCCAAGATGACGCGGGGGGGCCGCATGAGCAGTTCTTC. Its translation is CASSQDDAGGPHEQFF.

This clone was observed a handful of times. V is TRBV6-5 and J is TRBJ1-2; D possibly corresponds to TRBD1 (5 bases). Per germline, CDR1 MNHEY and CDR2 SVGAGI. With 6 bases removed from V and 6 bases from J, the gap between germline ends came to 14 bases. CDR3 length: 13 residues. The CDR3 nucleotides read TGTGCCAGCAGCCGACGGGGGATCCATGGCTACACCTTC. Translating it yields CASSRRGIHGYTF.

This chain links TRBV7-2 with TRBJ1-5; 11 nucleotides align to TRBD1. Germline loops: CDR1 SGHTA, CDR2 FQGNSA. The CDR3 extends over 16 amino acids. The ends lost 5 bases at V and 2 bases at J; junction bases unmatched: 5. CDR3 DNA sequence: TGTGCCAGCAGCCCCATGGGACAGGGGGGCAATCAGCCCCAGCATTTT. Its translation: CASSPMGQGGNQPQHF. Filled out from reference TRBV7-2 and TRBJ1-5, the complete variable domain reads GAGVSQSPSNKVTEKGKDVELRCDPISGHTALYWYRQSLGQGLEFLIYFQGNSAPDKSGLPSDRFSAERTGGSVSTLTIQRTQQEDSAVYLCASSPMGQGGNQPQHFGDGTRLSIL.

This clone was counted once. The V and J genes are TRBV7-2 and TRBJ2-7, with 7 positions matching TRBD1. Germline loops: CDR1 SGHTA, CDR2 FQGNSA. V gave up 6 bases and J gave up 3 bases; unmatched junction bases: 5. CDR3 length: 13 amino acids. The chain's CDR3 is CASRPTGIYEQYF. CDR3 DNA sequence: TGTGCCAGCAGGCCGACAGGGATCTACGAGCAGTACTTC.

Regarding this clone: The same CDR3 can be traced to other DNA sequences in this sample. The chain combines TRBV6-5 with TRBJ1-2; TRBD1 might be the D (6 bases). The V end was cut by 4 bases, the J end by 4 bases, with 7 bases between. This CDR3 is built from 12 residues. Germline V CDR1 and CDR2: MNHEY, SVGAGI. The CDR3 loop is CASSSDSYGYTF. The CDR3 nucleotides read TGTGCCAGCAGTTCGGACAGCTATGGCTACACCTTC.

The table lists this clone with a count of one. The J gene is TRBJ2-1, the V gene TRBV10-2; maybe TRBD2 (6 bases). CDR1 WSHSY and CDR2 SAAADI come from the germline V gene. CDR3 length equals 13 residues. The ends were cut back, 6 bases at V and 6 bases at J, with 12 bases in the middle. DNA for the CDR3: TGCGCCAGCAGGGGGGACTGGGGCAATGAGCAGTTCTTC. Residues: CASRGDWGNEQFF.

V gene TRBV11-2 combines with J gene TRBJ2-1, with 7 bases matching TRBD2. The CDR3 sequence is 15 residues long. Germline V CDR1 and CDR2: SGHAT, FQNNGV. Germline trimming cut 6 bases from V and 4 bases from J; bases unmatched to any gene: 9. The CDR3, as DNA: TGTGCCAGCAGTCTTGTGGTAGCGGGTTACAATGAGCAGTTCTTC. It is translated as CASSLVVAGYNEQFF.

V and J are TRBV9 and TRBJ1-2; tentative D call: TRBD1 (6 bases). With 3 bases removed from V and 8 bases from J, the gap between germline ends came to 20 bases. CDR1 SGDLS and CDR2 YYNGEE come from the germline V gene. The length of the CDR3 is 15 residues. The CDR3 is CASSEQGFSDGGYTF. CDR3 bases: TGTGCCAGCAGCGAACAGGGTTTCAGCGATGGCGGCTACACCTTC. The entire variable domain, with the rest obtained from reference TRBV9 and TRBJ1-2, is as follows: DSGVTQTPKHLITATGQRVTLRCSPRSGDLSVYWYQQSLDQGLQFLIQYYNGEERAKGNILERFSAQQFPDLHSELNLSSLELGDSALYFCASSEQGFSDGGYTFGSGTRLTVV.

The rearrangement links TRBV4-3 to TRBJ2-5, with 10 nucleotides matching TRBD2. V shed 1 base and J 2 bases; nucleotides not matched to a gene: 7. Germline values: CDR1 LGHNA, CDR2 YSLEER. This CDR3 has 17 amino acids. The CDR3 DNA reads TGCGCCAGCAGCCAAGGTACTAGCGGGACGAGGCAAGAGACCCAGTACTTC. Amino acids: CASSQGTSGTRQETQYF.

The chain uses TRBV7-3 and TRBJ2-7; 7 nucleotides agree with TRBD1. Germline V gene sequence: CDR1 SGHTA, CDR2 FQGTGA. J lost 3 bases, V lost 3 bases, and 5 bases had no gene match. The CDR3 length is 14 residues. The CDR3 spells CASSFGTEGYEQYF. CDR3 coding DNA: TGTGCCAGCAGCTTTGGGACAGAGGGCTACGAGCAGTACTTC.

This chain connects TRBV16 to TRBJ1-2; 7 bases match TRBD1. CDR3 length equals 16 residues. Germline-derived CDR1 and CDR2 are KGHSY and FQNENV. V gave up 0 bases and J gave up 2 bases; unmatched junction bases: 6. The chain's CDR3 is CASSQSGTASNYGYTF. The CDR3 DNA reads TGTGCCAGCAGCCAATCCGGGACAGCCTCGAACTATGGCTACACCTTC.

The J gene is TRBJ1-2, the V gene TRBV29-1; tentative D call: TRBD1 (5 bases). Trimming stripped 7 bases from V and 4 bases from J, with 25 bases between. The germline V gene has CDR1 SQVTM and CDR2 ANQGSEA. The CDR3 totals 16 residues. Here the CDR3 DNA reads TGCAGCGCCCCCCACCCCCGCAGGGAAGGCGGCTATGGCTACACCTTC. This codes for CSAPHPRREGGYGYTF.

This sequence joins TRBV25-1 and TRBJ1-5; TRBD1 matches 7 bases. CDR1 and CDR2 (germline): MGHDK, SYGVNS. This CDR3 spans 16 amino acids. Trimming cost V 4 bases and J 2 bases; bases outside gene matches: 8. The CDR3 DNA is TGTGCCAGCAGTGGACAGGGCATGACGGGCAATCAGCCCCAGCATTTT. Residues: CASSGQGMTGNQPQHF.

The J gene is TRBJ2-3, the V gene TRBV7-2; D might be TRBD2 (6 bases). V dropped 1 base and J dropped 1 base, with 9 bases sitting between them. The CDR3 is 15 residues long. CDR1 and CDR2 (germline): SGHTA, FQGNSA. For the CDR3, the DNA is TGTGCCAGCAGCTTAGATGGCGGGGGCACAGATACGCAGTATTTT. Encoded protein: CASSLDGGGTDTQYF.

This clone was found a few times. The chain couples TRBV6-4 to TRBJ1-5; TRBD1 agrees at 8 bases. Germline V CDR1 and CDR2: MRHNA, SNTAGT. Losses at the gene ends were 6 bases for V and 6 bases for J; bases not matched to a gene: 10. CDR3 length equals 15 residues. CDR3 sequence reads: CASRTQGQGRQPQHF. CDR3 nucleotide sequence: TGTGCCAGCAGGACACAAGGACAGGGCCGTCAGCCCCAGCATTTT.

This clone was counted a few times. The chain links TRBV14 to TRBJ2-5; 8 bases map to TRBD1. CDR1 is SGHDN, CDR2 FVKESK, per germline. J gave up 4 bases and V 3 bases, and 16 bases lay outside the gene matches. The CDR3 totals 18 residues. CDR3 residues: CASSQGTGGVRGRETQYF. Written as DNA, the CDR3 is TGTGCCAGCAGCCAGGGGACAGGAGGCGTAAGAGGCAGAGAGACCCAGTACTTC.